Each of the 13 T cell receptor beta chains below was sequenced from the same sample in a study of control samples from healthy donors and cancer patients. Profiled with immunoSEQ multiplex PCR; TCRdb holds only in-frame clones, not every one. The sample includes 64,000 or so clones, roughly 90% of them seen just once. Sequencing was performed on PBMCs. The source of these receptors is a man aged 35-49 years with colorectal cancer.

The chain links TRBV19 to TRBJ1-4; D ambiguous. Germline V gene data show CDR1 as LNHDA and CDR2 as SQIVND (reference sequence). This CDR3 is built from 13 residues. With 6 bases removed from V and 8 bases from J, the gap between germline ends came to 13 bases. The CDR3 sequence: CASSPKSGEKLFF. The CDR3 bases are TGTGCCAGTAGCCCAAAGAGTGGAGAAAAACTGTTTTTT.

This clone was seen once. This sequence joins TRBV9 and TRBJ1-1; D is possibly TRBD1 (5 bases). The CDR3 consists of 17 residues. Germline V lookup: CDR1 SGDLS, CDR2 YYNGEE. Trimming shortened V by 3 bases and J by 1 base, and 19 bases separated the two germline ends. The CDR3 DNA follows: TGTGCCAGCAGCGCCCCAATCAAAGAACAGGAGAACACTGAAGCTTTCTTT. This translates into CASSAPIKEQENTEAFF. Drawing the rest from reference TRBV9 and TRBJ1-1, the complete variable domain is DSGVTQTPKHLITATGQRVTLRCSPRSGDLSVYWYQQSLDQGLQFLIQYYNGEERAKGNILERFSAQQFPDLHSELNLSSLELGDSALYFCASSAPIKEQENTEAFFGQGTRLTVV.

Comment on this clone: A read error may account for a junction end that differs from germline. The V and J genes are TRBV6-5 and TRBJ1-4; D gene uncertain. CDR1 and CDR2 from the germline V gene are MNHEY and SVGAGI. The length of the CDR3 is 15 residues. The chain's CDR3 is CASSYSPGQNGKLFF. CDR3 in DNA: TGTGCCAGCAGTTATAGCCCAGGCCAAAATGGAAAACTGTTTTTT.

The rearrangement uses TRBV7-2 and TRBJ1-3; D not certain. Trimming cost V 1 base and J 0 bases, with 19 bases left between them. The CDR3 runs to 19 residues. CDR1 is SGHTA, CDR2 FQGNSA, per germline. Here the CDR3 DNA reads TGTGCCAGCAGCTTAGTCGAACGGCAGGTAGTCATCTCTGGAAACACCATATATTTT. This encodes CASSLVERQVVISGNTIYF.

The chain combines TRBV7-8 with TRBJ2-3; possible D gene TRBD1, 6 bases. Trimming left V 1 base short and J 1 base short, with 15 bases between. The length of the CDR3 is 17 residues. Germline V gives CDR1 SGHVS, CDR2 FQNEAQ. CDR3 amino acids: CASSLVGAAGGTDTQYF. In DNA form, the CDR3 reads TGTGCCAGCAGCTTAGTAGGAGCGGCAGGGGGCACAGATACGCAGTATTTT. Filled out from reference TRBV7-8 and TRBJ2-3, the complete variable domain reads GAGVSQSPRYKVAKRGQDVALRCDPISGHVSLFWYQQALGQGPEFLTYFQNEAQLDKSGLPSDRFFAERPEGSVSTLKIQRTQQEDSAVYLCASSLVGAAGGTDTQYFGPGTRLTVL.

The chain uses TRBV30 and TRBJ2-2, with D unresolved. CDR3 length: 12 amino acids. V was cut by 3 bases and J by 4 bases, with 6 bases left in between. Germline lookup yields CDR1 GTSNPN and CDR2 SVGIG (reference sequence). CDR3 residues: CAWSLTTGELFF. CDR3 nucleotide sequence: TGTGCCTGGAGCCTAACCACCGGGGAGCTGTTTTTT.

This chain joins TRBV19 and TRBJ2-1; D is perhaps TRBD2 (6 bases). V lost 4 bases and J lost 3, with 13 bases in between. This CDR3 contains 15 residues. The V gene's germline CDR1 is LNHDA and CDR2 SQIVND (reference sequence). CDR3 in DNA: TGTGCCAGTAGTACAGCACGGGGGTACTACAATGAGCAGTTCTTC. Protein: CASSTARGYYNEQFF.

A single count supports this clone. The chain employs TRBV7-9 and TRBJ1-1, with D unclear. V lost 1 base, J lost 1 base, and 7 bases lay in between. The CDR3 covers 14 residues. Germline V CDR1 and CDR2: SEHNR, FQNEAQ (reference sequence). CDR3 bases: TGTGCCAGCAGCTTAGGGGCGGGGAACACTGAAGCTTTCTTT. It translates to CASSLGAGNTEAFF.

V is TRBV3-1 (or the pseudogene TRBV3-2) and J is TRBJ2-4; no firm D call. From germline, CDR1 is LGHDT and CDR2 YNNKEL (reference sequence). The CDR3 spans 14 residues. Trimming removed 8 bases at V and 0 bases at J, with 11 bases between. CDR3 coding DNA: TGTGCCAGCGCCCTGCGGCTAGCCAAAAACATTCAGTACTTC. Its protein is CASALRLAKNIQYF.

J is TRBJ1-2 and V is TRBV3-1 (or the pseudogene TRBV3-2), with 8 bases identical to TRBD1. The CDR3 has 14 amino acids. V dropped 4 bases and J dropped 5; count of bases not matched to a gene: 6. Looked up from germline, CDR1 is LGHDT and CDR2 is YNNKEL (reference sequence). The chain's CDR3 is CASSLKTGGYGYTF. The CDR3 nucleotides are TGTGCCAGCAGCCTAAAAACAGGGGGGTATGGCTACACCTTC.

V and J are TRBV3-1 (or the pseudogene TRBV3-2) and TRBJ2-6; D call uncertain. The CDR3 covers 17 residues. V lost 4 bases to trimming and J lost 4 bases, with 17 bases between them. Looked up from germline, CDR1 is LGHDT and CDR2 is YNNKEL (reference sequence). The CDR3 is CASSPIGKLGGANVLTF. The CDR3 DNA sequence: TGTGCCAGCAGCCCGATAGGCAAGCTAGGAGGGGCCAACGTCCTGACTTTC.

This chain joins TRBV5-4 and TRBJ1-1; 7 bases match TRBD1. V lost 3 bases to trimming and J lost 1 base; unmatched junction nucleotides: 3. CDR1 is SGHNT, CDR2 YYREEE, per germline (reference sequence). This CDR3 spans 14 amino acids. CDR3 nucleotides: TGTGCCAGCAGCTCCAGACAGGGGAACACTGAAGCTTTCTTT. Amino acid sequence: CASSSRQGNTEAFF.

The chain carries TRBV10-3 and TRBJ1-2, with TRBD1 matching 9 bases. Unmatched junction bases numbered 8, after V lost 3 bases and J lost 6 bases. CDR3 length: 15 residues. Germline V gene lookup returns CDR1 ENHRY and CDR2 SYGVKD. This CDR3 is CAISDQSRQGDGYTF. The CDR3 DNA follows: TGTGCCATCAGTGACCAATCACGACAGGGGGATGGCTACACCTTC.